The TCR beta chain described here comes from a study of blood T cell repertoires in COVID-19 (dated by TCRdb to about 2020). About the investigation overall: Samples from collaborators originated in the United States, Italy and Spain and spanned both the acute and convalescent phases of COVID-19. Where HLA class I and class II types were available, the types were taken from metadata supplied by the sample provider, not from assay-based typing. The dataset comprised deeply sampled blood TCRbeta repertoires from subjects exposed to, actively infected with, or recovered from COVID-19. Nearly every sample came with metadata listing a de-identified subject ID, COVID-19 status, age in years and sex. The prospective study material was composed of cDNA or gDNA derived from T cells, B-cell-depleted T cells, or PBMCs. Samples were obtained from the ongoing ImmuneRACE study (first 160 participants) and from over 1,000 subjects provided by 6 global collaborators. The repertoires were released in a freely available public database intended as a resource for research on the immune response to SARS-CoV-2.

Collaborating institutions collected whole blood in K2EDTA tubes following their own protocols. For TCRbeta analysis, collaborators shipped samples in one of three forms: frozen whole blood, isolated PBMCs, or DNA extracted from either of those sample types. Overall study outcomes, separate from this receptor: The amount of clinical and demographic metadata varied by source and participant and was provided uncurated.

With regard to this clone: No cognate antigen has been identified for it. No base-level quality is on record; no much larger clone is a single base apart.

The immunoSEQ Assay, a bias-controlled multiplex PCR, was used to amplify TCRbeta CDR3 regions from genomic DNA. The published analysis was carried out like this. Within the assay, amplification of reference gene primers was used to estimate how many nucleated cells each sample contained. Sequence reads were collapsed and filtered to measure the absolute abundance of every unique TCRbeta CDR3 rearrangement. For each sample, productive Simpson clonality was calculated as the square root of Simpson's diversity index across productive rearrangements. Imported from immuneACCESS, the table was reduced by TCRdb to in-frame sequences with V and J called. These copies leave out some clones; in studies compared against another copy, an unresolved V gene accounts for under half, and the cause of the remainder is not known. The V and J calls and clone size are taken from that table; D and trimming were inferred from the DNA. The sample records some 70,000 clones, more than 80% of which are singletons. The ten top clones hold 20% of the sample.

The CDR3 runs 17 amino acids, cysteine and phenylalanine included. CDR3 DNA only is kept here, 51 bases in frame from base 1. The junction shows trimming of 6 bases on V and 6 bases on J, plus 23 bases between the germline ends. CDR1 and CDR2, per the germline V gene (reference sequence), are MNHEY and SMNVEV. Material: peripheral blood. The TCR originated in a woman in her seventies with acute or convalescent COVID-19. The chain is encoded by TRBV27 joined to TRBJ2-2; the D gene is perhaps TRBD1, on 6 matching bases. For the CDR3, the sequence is CASRSGSAARGAGELFF. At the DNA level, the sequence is TGTGCCAGCAGATCGGGAAGCGCCGCCAGGGGTGCCGGGGAGCTGTTTTTT.